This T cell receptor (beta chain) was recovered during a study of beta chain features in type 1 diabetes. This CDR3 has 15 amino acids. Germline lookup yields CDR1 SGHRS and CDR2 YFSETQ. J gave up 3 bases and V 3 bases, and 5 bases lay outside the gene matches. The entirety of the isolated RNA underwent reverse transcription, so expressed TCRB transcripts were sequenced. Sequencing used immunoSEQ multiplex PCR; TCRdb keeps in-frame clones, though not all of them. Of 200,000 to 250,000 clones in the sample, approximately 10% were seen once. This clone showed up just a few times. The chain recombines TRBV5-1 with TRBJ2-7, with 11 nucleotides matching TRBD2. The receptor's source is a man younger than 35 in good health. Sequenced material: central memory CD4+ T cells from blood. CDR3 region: CASSWGLAEDYEQYF. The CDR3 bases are TGCGCCAGCAGCTGGGGACTAGCGGAGGACTACGAGCAGTACTTC.